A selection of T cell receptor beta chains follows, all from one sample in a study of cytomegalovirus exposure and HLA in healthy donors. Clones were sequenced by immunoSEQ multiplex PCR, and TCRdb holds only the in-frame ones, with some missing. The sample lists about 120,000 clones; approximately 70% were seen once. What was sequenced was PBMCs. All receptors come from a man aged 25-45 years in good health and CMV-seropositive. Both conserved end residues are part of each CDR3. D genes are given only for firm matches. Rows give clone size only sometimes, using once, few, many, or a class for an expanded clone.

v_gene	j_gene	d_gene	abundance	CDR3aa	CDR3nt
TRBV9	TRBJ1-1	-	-	CASGEGHSSTEAFF	TGTGCCAGCGGCGAGGGACACTCAAGCACTGAAGCTTTCTTT
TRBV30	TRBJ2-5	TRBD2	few	CAWRSLASGGETQYF	TGTGCCTGGAGATCTCTGGCTAGCGGGGGGGAGACCCAGTACTTC
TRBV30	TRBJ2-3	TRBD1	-	CAWTGGPGDTQYF	TGTGCCTGGACAGGGGGCCCTGGCGATACGCAGTATTTT
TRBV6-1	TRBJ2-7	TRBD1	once	CASSGRTGGYEQYF	TGTGCCAGCAGCGGAAGGACAGGGGGGTACGAGCAGTACTTC
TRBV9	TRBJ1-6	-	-	CASSPPGAVSSPLHF	TGTGCCAGCAGCCCCCCAGGGGCAGTAAGTTCACCCCTCCACTTT
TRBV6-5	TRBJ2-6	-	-	CASSRQVSGANVLTF	TGTGCCAGCAGTAGACAGGTCTCTGGGGCCAACGTCCTGACTTTC
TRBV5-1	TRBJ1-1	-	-	CASSLDSLIMNTEAFF	TGCGCCAGCTCCTTGGACAGCCTTATAATGAACACTGAAGCTTTCTTT
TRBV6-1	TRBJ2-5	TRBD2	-	CASSQLTGGQETQYF	TGTGCCAGCAGTCAACTAACGGGGGGCCAAGAGACCCAGTACTTC
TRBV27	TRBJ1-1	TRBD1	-	CASSLSTGGEAFF	TGTGCCAGCAGTTTATCTACAGGGGGGGAGGCTTTCTTT
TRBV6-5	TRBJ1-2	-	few	CASSYSSGLLGYGYTF	TGTGCCAGCAGTTACTCGTCAGGGCTGTTGGGCTATGGCTACACCTTC
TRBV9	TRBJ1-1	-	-	CASSVIGVSGTEAFF	TGTGCCAGCAGCGTAATTGGAGTGTCGGGGACTGAAGCTTTCTTT
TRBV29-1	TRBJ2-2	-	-	CSVEDLQQGGELFF	TGCAGCGTTGAAGATCTTCAGCAGGGCGGGGAGCTGTTTTTT
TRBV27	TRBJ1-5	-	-	CASSVGNREGGQPQHF	TGTGCCAGCAGTGTAGGGAACAGGGAAGGGGGACAGCCCCAGCATTTT
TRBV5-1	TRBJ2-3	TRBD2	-	CASSLASSGGTDTQYF	TGCGCCAGCAGCTTGGCCTCTAGCGGGGGCACAGATACGCAGTATTTT
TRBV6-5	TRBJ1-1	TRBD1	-	CASSPGGQAEAFF	TGTGCCAGCAGTCCAGGGGGTCAGGCTGAAGCTTTCTTT
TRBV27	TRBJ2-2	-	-	CASSLIAPGVMNTGELFF	TGTGCCAGCAGTTTAATAGCGCCTGGTGTGATGAACACCGGGGAGCTGTTTTTT
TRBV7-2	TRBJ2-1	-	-	CASSLYPGDNEQFF	TGTGCCAGCAGCTTATACCCAGGGGACAATGAGCAGTTCTTC
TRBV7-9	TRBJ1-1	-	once	CASSPSYPGGTEAFF	TGTGCCAGCAGCCCATCCTATCCGGGGGGCACTGAAGCTTTCTTT
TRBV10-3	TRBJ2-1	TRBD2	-	CAISLSHLAEGRSEQFF	TGTGCCATCAGTCTCTCCCATCTAGCGGAGGGAAGATCGGAGCAGTTCTTC
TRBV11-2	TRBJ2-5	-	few	CASSPSQGSWETQYF	TGTGCCAGCAGTCCATCCCAGGGAAGTTGGGAGACCCAGTACTTC
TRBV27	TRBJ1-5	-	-	CASSFNSYSNQPQHF	TGTGCCAGCAGTTTTAACAGTTATAGCAATCAGCCCCAGCATTTT
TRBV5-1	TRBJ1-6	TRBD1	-	CASSLTGRNSPLHF	TGCGCCAGCAGCCTGACAGGGCGCAATTCACCCCTCCACTTT
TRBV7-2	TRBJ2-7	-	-	CASSLGQGRTYEQYF	TGTGCCAGCAGCTTAGGCCAGGGAAGGACCTACGAGCAGTACTTC
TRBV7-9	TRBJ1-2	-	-	CASSQITGNYGYTF	TGTGCCAGCAGCCAAATCACAGGGAATTATGGCTACACCTTC
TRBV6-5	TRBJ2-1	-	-	CASSYEAGPWNEQFF	TGTGCCAGCAGTTACGAAGCGGGCCCCTGGAATGAGCAGTTCTTC
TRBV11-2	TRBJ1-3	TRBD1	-	CASSQGTGRTGNTIYF	TGTGCCAGCAGCCAAGGGACAGGCAGAACTGGAAACACCATATATTTT
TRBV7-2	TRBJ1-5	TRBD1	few	CASSPRGQGPNQPQHF	TGTGCCAGCAGCCCCCGAGGACAGGGCCCTAATCAGCCCCAGCATTTT
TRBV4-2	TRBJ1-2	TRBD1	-	CASSQDLGGGRGYTF	TGTGCCAGCAGCCAAGATCTAGGGGGCGGACGAGGCTACACCTTC
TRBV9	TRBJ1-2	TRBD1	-	CASSLQAGGPHTF	TGTGCCAGCAGCCTCCAGGCAGGGGGTCCTCACACCTTC
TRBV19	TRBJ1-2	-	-	CASSILTVIDHGYTF	TGTGCCAGTAGTATTCTCACAGTAATCGATCATGGCTACACCTTC
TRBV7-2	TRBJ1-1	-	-	CASSLSGTGGTEAFF	TGTGCCAGCAGCCTATCCGGGACGGGGGGGACTGAAGCTTTCTTT
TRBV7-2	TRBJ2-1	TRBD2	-	CASSLVGFPAGGPYNEQFF	TGTGCCAGCAGCTTAGTAGGATTTCCAGCGGGAGGCCCCTACAATGAGCAGTTCTTC
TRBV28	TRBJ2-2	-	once	CASSWRGGTGELFF	TGTGCCAGCAGTTGGAGGGGGGGAACCGGGGAGCTGTTTTTT
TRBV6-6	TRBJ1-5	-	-	CASSYFTGAQPQHF	TGTGCCAGCAGTTATTTCACGGGAGCTCAGCCCCAGCATTTT
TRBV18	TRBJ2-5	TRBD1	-	CASSGGQGAEETQYF	TGTGCCAGCTCAGGGGGACAGGGGGCTGAGGAGACCCAGTACTTC
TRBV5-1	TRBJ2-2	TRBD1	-	CASSLGTANTGELFF	TGCGCCAGCAGCTTAGGGACAGCGAACACCGGGGAGCTGTTTTTT
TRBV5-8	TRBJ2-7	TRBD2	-	CASRHSGATYEQYF	TGTGCCAGCAGACATAGCGGGGCGACCTACGAGCAGTACTTC